A single sample gave rise to the 30 T cell receptor beta chains below, sequenced in a study of T cell repertoires in cytomegalovirus infection. No antigen has been assigned to these receptors. TCRdb processed the reads anew with MiXCR; each CDR3 protein has one entry. The top ten clones hold more than 13% of a sample with approximately 910,000 distinct CDR3 sequences, roughly 31% of them seen once. Source: cultured CD8+ T cells from PBMCs, taken from culture after CMV antigen stimulation. The origin of the receptors is a human donor in good health (CMV status not recorded). Some clones in this sample may be carry-over from other donors' samples.

This clonotype was counted between two and nine times. The genes are TRBV10-3 and TRBJ2-2; no clear D. V was trimmed by 7 bases and J by 6 bases, leaving 6 bases between them. This CDR3 has 11 residues. Looked up from germline, CDR1 is ENHRY and CDR2 is SYGVKD. CDR3 DNA: TGTGCCATCACGTCGGCCGGGGAGCTGTTTTTT. Translation gives CAITSAGELFF.

The chain uses TRBV24-1 and TRBJ1-2, with a possible D match to TRBD1 (6 bases). V lost 3 bases to trimming and J lost 4 bases, with 11 bases between them. Germline CDR1 KGHDR, CDR2 SFDVKD. The CDR3 is 14 amino acids. The DNA for the CDR3 is TGTGCCACCAGTGATGCGGACAGCTTCTATGGCTACACCTTC. This gives the protein CATSDADSFYGYTF.

The rearrangement links TRBV10-3 to TRBJ2-1; a possible D gene is TRBD1 (5 bases). The CDR3 is 16 amino acids. The germline V gene encodes CDR1 ENHRY and CDR2 SYGVKD. Deletions cut 0 bases from V and 5 bases from J, with 14 bases between. The CDR3 DNA reads as TGTGCCATCAGTGAGTCAGCAGGGATCCCTGACAATGAGCAGTTCTTC. Its protein product is CAISESAGIPDNEQFF.

V and J are TRBV24-1 and TRBJ2-5; D tentatively reads TRBD1 or TRBD2 (6 bases each). The CDR3 is 16 residues long. Germline V gene lookup returns CDR1 KGHDR and CDR2 SFDVKD. The ends were cut back, 2 bases at V and 3 bases at J, with 15 bases in the middle. CDR3 bases: TGTGCCACCAGTGATTCCCGGGGGCCTCGCGAAGAGACCCAGTACTTC. Translated: CATSDSRGPREETQYF.

This clonotype is a singleton in its sample. This sequence joins TRBV9 and TRBJ2-4, with D perhaps given as TRBD1 or TRBD2 (6 bases each). This CDR3 is 12 amino acids long. Germline CDR1 SGDLS, CDR2 YYNGEE. The CDR3 loop is CATEGVKNIQYF. DNA of the CDR3: TGTGCTACGGAGGGGGTCAAAAACATTCAGTACTTC.

The chain combines TRBV7-9 with TRBJ2-1, with TRBD2 matching 15 bases. Germline V gene sequence: CDR1 SEHNR, CDR2 FQNEAQ (reference sequence). CDR3 length equals 21 residues. V trimming: 4 bases; J trimming: 0 bases; junction bases outside the gene matches: 13. This chain's CDR3 is CASSSPIGTSGGLSSYNEQFF. Written as DNA, the CDR3 is TGTGCCAGCAGCTCCCCGATAGGGACTAGCGGGGGGCTCAGCTCCTACAATGAGCAGTTCTTC.

There are a few counts of this clonotype. The chain couples TRBV6-2 or TRBV6-3 to TRBJ2-3; D perhaps matches TRBD2 (5 bases). The CDR3 loop spans 13 amino acids. Germline V lookup: CDR1 MNHEY, CDR2 SVGEGT. V lost 8 bases and J lost 6, with 15 bases in between. The CDR3 DNA is TGTGCCAGCTCGGGGTTTCAACGGGATACGCAGTATTTT. Translated: CASSGFQRDTQYF.

V gene TRBV19 combines with J gene TRBJ1-1; no reliable D call. CDR3 length equals 13 residues. Trimming cost V 7 bases and J 7 bases, with 16 bases left between them. Germline V CDR1 and CDR2: LNHDA, SQIVND (reference sequence). CDR3 nucleotide sequence: TGTGCCAGTACCCTAGGGAGGGCGGTTGAAGCTTTCTTT. As protein: CASTLGRAVEAFF.

The V call is TRBV2, the J call TRBJ2-7, with 9 bases identical to TRBD2. The V and J ends lost 1 base and 4 bases, in that order; junction bases with no gene match: 5. This CDR3 spans 15 amino acids. Germline loops: CDR1 SNHLY, CDR2 FYNNEI. CDR3 amino acids: CASSEGGGAQYEQYV. The CDR3 bases are TGTGCCAGCAGTGAAGGCGGGGGGGCTCAGTACGAGCAGTACGTC.

The CDR3 here is CASSPGIDEQYF. The CDR3 region has the DNA TGTGCCAGCAGTCCCGGGATCGACGAGCAGTACTTC. The chain links TRBV6-1 to TRBJ2-7; tentatively, D is TRBD2 (5 bases). With 5 bases removed from V and 5 bases from J, the gap between germline ends came to 10 bases. The CDR3 consists of 12 residues. Germline loops: CDR1 MNHNS, CDR2 SASEGT.

V is TRBV2 and J is TRBJ1-1, with D perhaps TRBD1 (6 bases). This CDR3 is 14 amino acids long. Germline V gives CDR1 SNHLY, CDR2 FYNNEI. Trimming left V 7 bases short and J 4 bases short, with 16 bases between. DNA for the CDR3: TGTGCCAGCATCGGGGGCTTAGGGGGCACTGAAGCTTTCTTT. Its translation: CASIGGLGGTEAFF.

This rearrangement joins TRBV5-1 to TRBJ2-5; 7 bases align to TRBD2. Germline V CDR1 and CDR2: SGHRS, YFSETQ. The CDR3 is made up of 16 amino acids. Trimming took 1 base from V and 1 from J; bases not matched to a gene: 7. The CDR3 DNA reads as TGCGCCAGCAGCTTGAGCCAGCGGGGATTCCAAGAGACCCAGTACTTC. This sequence encodes CASSLSQRGFQETQYF. The variable domain in full, with the rest retrieved from reference TRBV5-1 and TRBJ2-5, is KAGVTQTPRYLIKTRGQQVTLSCSPISGHRSVSWYQQTPGQGLQFLFEYFSETQRNKGNFPGRFSGRQFSNSRSEMNVSTLELGDSALYLCASSLSQRGFQETQYFGPGTRLLVL.

The V and J genes are TRBV5-6 and TRBJ2-1; 12 bases align to TRBD2. The CDR3 contains 18 residues. Germline CDR1 is SGHDT and CDR2 is YYEEEE. Trimming cost V 4 bases and J 3 bases; bases outside gene matches: 11. This CDR3 reads CASSTWTSGAPLYNEQFF. Here the CDR3 DNA reads TGTGCCAGCAGCACATGGACTAGCGGGGCCCCTCTCTACAATGAGCAGTTCTTC. The whole variable domain, filled in from reference TRBV5-6 and TRBJ2-1, reads DAGVTQSPTHLIKTRGQQVTLRCSPKSGHDTVSWYQQALGQGPQFIFQYYEEEERQRGNFPDRFSGHQFPNYSSELNVNALLLGDSALYLCASSTWTSGAPLYNEQFFGPGTRLTVL.

V gene TRBV27 combines with J gene TRBJ2-7; D possibly corresponds to TRBD1 (6 bases). V was clipped by 5 bases and J by 2 bases, with 13 bases between them. The CDR3 length is 14 residues. Germline CDR1 is MNHEY and CDR2 is SMNVEV (reference sequence). The CDR3 is CASSLRDTTYEQYF. For the CDR3, the DNA is TGTGCCAGCAGTCTAAGGGACACCACCTACGAGCAGTACTTC.

Regarding this clonotype: The junction shows a germline mismatch at one end, possibly a read error. The chain carries TRBV20-1 and TRBJ1-6; 8 bases map to TRBD1. The CDR3 contains 15 residues. Germline V gives CDR1 DFQATT, CDR2 SNEGSKA (reference sequence). This chain's CDR3 is CSARGIGQGNSPLHF. CDR3 DNA sequence: TGCAGTGCTAGAGGGATCGGACAGGGAAATTCTCCCCTCCACTTT.

The rearrangement uses TRBV27 and TRBJ2-1, with TRBD2 matching over 7 bases. Trimming cost V 4 bases and J 1 base; bases outside gene matches: 7. Germline V gene lookup returns CDR1 MNHEY and CDR2 SMNVEV (reference sequence). This CDR3 is built from 16 residues. The CDR3 spells CASSYSPAGSYNEQFF. DNA for the CDR3: TGTGCCAGCAGTTATTCCCCAGCGGGGTCCTACAATGAGCAGTTCTTC.

The V call is TRBV19, the J call TRBJ2-7, with D perhaps TRBD1 (6 bases). This CDR3 spans 15 amino acids. CDR1 and CDR2 (germline): LNHDA, SQIVND (reference sequence). The ends were cut back, 3 bases at V and 3 bases at J, with 15 bases in the middle. In DNA, the CDR3 is TGTGCCAGTAGTATCGGGGCAGGGGTGATCTACGAGCAGTACGTC. Its translation: CASSIGAGVIYEQYV.

In its sample, this clonotype was seen many times. The chain recombines TRBV12-3 or TRBV12-4 with TRBJ1-4; possibly TRBD1 for D (6 bases). The CDR3 contains 13 residues. With 5 bases removed from V and 7 bases from J, the gap between germline ends came to 11 bases. This chain's CDR3 is CASSLQGPEKLFF. The CDR3 DNA reads as TGTGCCAGCAGTCTACAGGGCCCTGAAAAACTGTTTTTT.

This clonotype was counted many times. The chain carries TRBV25-1 and TRBJ1-1; D perhaps matches TRBD1 (5 bases). The CDR3 spans 18 residues. Trimming removed 5 bases at V and 0 bases at J, with 22 bases between. In germline, CDR1 is MGHDK, CDR2 SYGVNS. For the CDR3, the DNA is TGTGCCAGCAGTCCCTGGGAGGGGAATACTGGGGTGAACACTGAAGCTTTCTTT. Translating it yields CASSPWEGNTGVNTEAFF. Using reference TRBV25-1 and TRBJ1-1 for the parts outside the CDR3, the full variable domain is EADIYQTPRYLVIGTGKKITLECSQTMGHDKMYWYQQDPGMELHLIHYSYGVNSTEKGDLSSESTVSRIRTEHFPLTLESARPSHTSQYLCASSPWEGNTGVNTEAFFGQGTRLTVV.

Only a few counts were recorded for this clonotype. This rearrangement joins TRBV7-2 to TRBJ1-1; TRBD1 might be the D (5 bases). CDR1 and CDR2 from the germline V gene are SGHTA and FQGNSA. Trimming removed 1 base at V and 0 bases at J, with 9 bases between. This CDR3 has 15 residues. The CDR3 protein is CASSLVDSMNTEAFF. DNA for the CDR3: TGTGCCAGCAGCTTAGTCGACAGCATGAACACTGAAGCTTTCTTT.

This clonotype has a handful of counts. V and J are TRBV12-3 or TRBV12-4 and TRBJ2-1, with 8 bases matching TRBD1. V was clipped by 7 bases and J by 4 bases; unmatched bases: 33. This CDR3 is built from 23 residues. CDR3 loop: CASTQAGPGQGTPISKKYNEQFF. The CDR3 nucleotides read TGTGCCAGCACTCAGGCGGGTCCCGGACAGGGTACCCCAATTTCCAAAAAATACAATGAGCAGTTCTTC.

The chain recombines TRBV6-6 with TRBJ2-1; TRBD1 matches at 8 bases. V lost 4 bases to trimming and J lost 4 bases; unmatched junction nucleotides: 12. Germline loops: CDR1 MNHNY, CDR2 SVGAGI (reference sequence). The length of the CDR3 is 17 residues. The DNA of the CDR3 is TGTGCCAGCAGTTCCCAACCCCGGGACAGGCCGTACAATGAGCAGTTCTTC. This codes for CASSSQPRDRPYNEQFF.

On this clonotype itself: The junction departs from germline at one end; a sequencing error may be responsible. The chain's CDR3 is CASSPFPGTGDYNEQFF. The CDR3 DNA follows: TGTGCTAGCAGCCCTTTCCCCGGGACAGGGGATTACAATGAGCAGTTCTTC. This chain joins TRBV7-6 and TRBJ2-1; 10 bases map to TRBD1. The germline CDR1 and CDR2 sequences are SGHVS and FNYEAQ. The CDR3 runs 17 residues.

This clonotype was observed a handful of times. This sequence joins TRBV6-1 and TRBJ1-2; a weak D match, TRBD1 (5 bases). The V end was cut by 6 bases, the J end by 3 bases, with 11 bases between. CDR3 size: 13 residues. Germline V gene lookup returns CDR1 MNHNS and CDR2 SASEGT. The chain's CDR3 is CASRSSRDYGYTF. The CDR3 DNA follows: TGTGCCAGCAGATCTTCCAGGGACTATGGCTACACCTTC.

This clonotype was recorded at least ten times. This chain joins TRBV25-1 and TRBJ2-2, with 7 bases identical to TRBD1. V trimming: 8 bases; J trimming: 2 bases; junction bases outside the gene matches: 11. The CDR3 contains 16 residues. Looked up from germline, CDR1 is MGHDK and CDR2 is SYGVNS. For the CDR3, the DNA is TGTGCCAGCGGGGTACCCGGGACAGAAAACACCGGGGAGCTGTTTTTT. Translating gives CASGVPGTENTGELFF.

A few counts support this clonotype. The chain's CDR3 is CASSLSGLSYNEQFF. CDR3 DNA: TGTGCCAGCAGTTTATCGGGGCTTAGCTACAATGAGCAGTTCTTC. The chain joins TRBV27 to TRBJ2-1; D might be TRBD1 (5 bases). Per germline, CDR1 MNHEY and CDR2 SMNVEV (reference sequence). The V end was cut by 0 bases, the J end by 3 bases, with 9 bases between. The length of the CDR3 is 15 residues.

On this clonotype itself: At one boundary the junction diverges from the germline segment, which might be a read error. This chain links TRBV6-6 with TRBJ1-6; the D is unclear. Germline loops: CDR1 MNHNY, CDR2 SVGAGI (reference sequence). The CDR3 is 12 residues long. The chain's CDR3 is CASPSGNSSLHF. The CDR3, as DNA: TGTGCCAGCCCTAGTGGGAATTCATCCCTCCACTTT.

The chain recombines TRBV6-5 with TRBJ2-7; tentative D call: TRBD1 (6 bases). CDR1 is MNHEY, CDR2 SVGAGI, per germline. Trimming removed 10 bases at V and 5 bases at J, with 12 bases between. This CDR3 has 11 residues. CDR3 sequence: CATFGGHEQYF. The CDR3 DNA is TGTGCCACCTTTGGGGGCCACGAGCAGTACTTC.

This clonotype appeared many times. This chain uses TRBV12-3 or TRBV12-4 with TRBJ1-6, with D uncertain. Deletions cut 4 bases from V and 9 bases from J, with 16 bases between. The CDR3 is made up of 15 amino acids. The CDR3, as DNA: TGTGCCAGCAGTTCTGGACGGGGTATTATTTCACCCCTCCACTTT. It codes for CASSSGRGIISPLHF.

This chain uses TRBV4-3 with TRBJ1-1; D might be TRBD1 (6 bases). The germline CDR1 and CDR2 sequences are LGHNA and YSLEER. The CDR3 is 18 residues long. Between the trimmed V and J ends, which lost 0 bases and 0 bases, there was a span of 17 bases. CDR3 region: CASSQDTGTGGMNTEAFF. The CDR3 region has the DNA TGCGCCAGCAGCCAAGATACGGGGACCGGGGGCATGAACACTGAAGCTTTCTTT.